This entry lists 25 T cell receptor beta chains sequenced from one sample in a study of CD8+CD57+ T cells in acquired aplastic anemia. The TCR beta profiling, which covered VDJ combination and CDR3 sequence, was carried out using genomic DNA as the template. TCRdb re-called the reads with MiXCR, one entry per CDR3 protein. The sample has around 200,000 distinct CDR3 sequences, around 50% seen once. All patients picked for sequencing had shown, by flow cytometry, an expansion of CD8+CD57+ cells. The specimen sequenced was sorted CD4+, CD8+, or CD8+CD57+ T cells (not recorded which) from PBMCs. The receptors derive from a human donor with aplastic anemia.

About this clonotype: This CDR3 fails to terminate in the conserved phenylalanine or tryptophan, so it likely reflects a read error. It is unclear where the CDR3 begins or ends on the DNA, so no DNA is shown, and the CDR3 is as TCRdb lists it. The V and J genes are TRBV2 and TRBJ1-1; TRBD1 was called by the table and not checked on the DNA. The CDR3 spans 15 amino acids, including both terminal residues. Looked up from germline, CDR1 is SNHLY and CDR2 is FYNNEI. The CDR3: CASSEELGPNTEASS.

This clonotype occurred many times. The genes are TRBV6-5 and TRBJ1-1; D remains ambiguous. V was cut by 4 bases and J by 6 bases, with 9 bases left in between. Germline V gives CDR1 MNHEY, CDR2 SVGAGI. This CDR3 region has 12 residues. Here the CDR3 DNA reads TGTGCCAGCAGTTTGAGGGTGGCTGAAGCTTTCTTT. It translates to CASSLRVAEAFF.

This clonotype was observed many times. This chain uses TRBV12-3 or TRBV12-4 with TRBJ1-2; TRBD1 matches 8 bases. J gave up 4 bases and V 2 bases, and 3 bases lay outside the gene matches. The CDR3 extends over 14 amino acids. CDR3 DNA sequence: TGTGCCAGCAGTTTACGGCAGGGGGCCTATGGCTACACCTTC. As protein: CASSLRQGAYGYTF.

This clonotype turned up a few times. A read error may produce the germline difference seen at one junction end. The CDR3 protein is CASSLEGRQYF. Written as DNA, the CDR3 is TGTGCCAGCAGCTTGGAGGGGCGACAGTACTTC. V gene TRBV5-1 combines with J gene TRBJ2-7; tentative D call: TRBD2 (6 bases). Germline V gene lookup returns CDR1 SGHRS and CDR2 YFSETQ. The CDR3 extends over 11 amino acids.

This clonotype came up many times. For the CDR3, the DNA is TGTGCCAGTAGTCCGTCAAAGAAGACTAATGAAAAACTGTTTTTT. It is translated as CASSPSKKTNEKLFF. This chain connects TRBV19 to TRBJ1-4; no reliable D call. This CDR3 spans 15 amino acids. Trimming pared 5 bases from V and 2 bases from J, leaving 12 bases between. Germline CDR1 LNHDA, CDR2 SQIVND (reference sequence). Drawing the rest from reference TRBV19 and TRBJ1-4, the complete variable domain is DGGITQSPKYLFRKEGQNVTLSCEQNLNHDAMYWYRQDPGQGLRLIYYSQIVNDFQKGDIAEGYSVSREKKESFPLTVTSAQKNPTAFYLCASSPSKKTNEKLFFGSGTQLSVL.

A remark on this clonotype: At one boundary the junction diverges from the germline segment, which might be a read error. The rearrangement links TRBV11-2 to TRBJ1-6; D not resolved. From germline, CDR1 is SGHAT and CDR2 FQNNGV. The CDR3 runs 14 residues. CDR3 DNA sequence: TGTGCCAGCAGCCTAGACCGCGGTAATTCACCCCTCCACTTT. Its translation: CASSLDRGNSPLHF.

This clonotype was detected ten times or more. The V call is TRBV7-2, the J call TRBJ2-7, with no clear D. V lost 1 base and J lost 6, with 13 bases in between. CDR3 length equals 14 residues. The germline CDR1 and CDR2 sequences are SGHTA and FQGNSA. The CDR3 reads CASSLGPSAGEQYF. The CDR3 nucleotides are TGTGCCAGCAGCTTAGGCCCCTCGGCTGGCGAGCAGTACTTC.

The rearrangement joins TRBV15 to TRBJ2-7; D call uncertain. CDR1 is LNHNV and CDR2 is YYDKDF in the germline V gene (reference sequence). The CDR3 sequence is 15 residues long. Trimming took 0 bases from V and 10 from J, leaving 19 bases between them. CDR3 DNA: TGTGCCACCAGCAGAGAAACCGGCCGGAAGCACTCTCAGTACTTC. Amino acid sequence: CATSRETGRKHSQYF.

In this sample, this clonotype turned up many times. V gene TRBV20-1 combines with J gene TRBJ2-3; D gene uncertain. The length of the CDR3 is 12 residues. Per the germline V gene, CDR1 is DFQATT and CDR2 is SNEGSKA (reference sequence). V was shortened by 6 bases and J by 4 bases, with 11 bases between the two germline ends. The CDR3 is CSADERPDTQYF. The CDR3 DNA reads TGCAGTGCCGACGAGAGGCCAGATACGCAGTATTTT.

The chain is built from TRBV19 and TRBJ2-3; possibly TRBD1 for D (5 bases). Germline V lookup: CDR1 LNHDA, CDR2 SQIVND (reference sequence). Trimming cost V 5 bases and J 7 bases, with 7 bases left between them. The length of the CDR3 is 11 residues. The CDR3 coding sequence is TGTGCCAGTAGTCAGGGATATACGCAGTATTTT. Amino acids: CASSQGYTQYF.

This clonotype was seen repeatedly, ten times or more. The CDR3 sequence is CSANPLGTGANVLTF. CDR3 nucleotides: TGCAGTGCTAACCCACTCGGGACTGGGGCCAACGTCCTGACTTTC. The rearrangement joins TRBV20-1 to TRBJ2-6; TRBD2 is a possible D gene (5 bases). The CDR3 consists of 15 residues. Trimming took off 4 bases at V and 2 bases at J, with 12 bases between the two ends. The germline CDR1 and CDR2 sequences are DFQATT and SNEGSKA (reference sequence).

This clonotype was recorded many times. The chain is built from TRBV5-1 and TRBJ2-5; a weak D match, TRBD1 (5 bases). Deletions cut 2 bases from V and 3 bases from J, with 11 bases between. This CDR3 has 14 amino acids. CDR1 is SGHRS and CDR2 is YFSETQ in the germline V gene. The DNA of the CDR3 is TGCGCCAGCAGCTTCCCGGACATTGAAGAGACCCAGTACTTC. Residues: CASSFPDIEETQYF.

The count of this clonotype is one. The CDR3 spells CSVERASGRYNEQFF. Here the CDR3 DNA reads TGCAGCGTTGAGAGGGCTAGCGGGCGCTACAATGAGCAGTTCTTC. V gene TRBV29-1 combines with J gene TRBJ2-1, with 8 bases matching TRBD2. Germline V gene lookup returns CDR1 SQVTM and CDR2 ANQGSEA. The V segment lost 3 bases and the J segment 3 bases; nucleotides outside the gene matches: 7. This CDR3 has 15 amino acids.

This clonotype was recorded at least ten times. The chain has TRBV7-6 and TRBJ1-5; D possibly corresponds to TRBD1 (6 bases). Germline loops: CDR1 SGHVS, CDR2 FNYEAQ. This CDR3 has 13 residues. V dropped 5 bases and J dropped 3 bases, with 8 bases sitting between them. The CDR3 reads CASSLGHNQPQHF. The CDR3 bases are TGTGCCAGCAGCCTGGGACACAATCAGCCCCAGCATTTT.

The J gene is TRBJ1-5, the V gene TRBV10-1, with a tentative D call TRBD1 (5 bases). There are 17 residues in the CDR3. Germline-derived CDR1 and CDR2 are WNHNN and SYGVQD (reference sequence). V was pared by 4 bases and J by 2 bases, with 18 bases between. The CDR3, as DNA: TGCGCCAGCAGTGCGACCCCAGGGAAGTTGGGCAATCAGCCCCAGCATTTT. Translated: CASSATPGKLGNQPQHF.

This clonotype has at least ten counts. For the CDR3, the DNA is TGCGCCAGCAGTCACGGGACTAGCGACTCCTACGAGCAGTACTTC. Its protein is CASSHGTSDSYEQYF. This chain connects TRBV5-1 to TRBJ2-7; 10 bases agree with TRBD2. Germline CDR1 reads SGHRS; CDR2 reads YFSETQ. The CDR3 has 15 amino acids. The V segment lost 5 bases and the J segment 0 bases; nucleotides outside the gene matches: 5.

The chain joins TRBV25-1 to TRBJ2-7; 9 nucleotides align to TRBD1. The CDR3 totals 14 residues. J was trimmed by 6 bases and V by 4 bases; bases with no gene match: 7. Germline V gene sequence: CDR1 MGHDK, CDR2 SYGVNS. The CDR3 DNA reads TGTGCCAGCAGTGGACAGGGGGATTCGGGCGAGCAGTACTTC. Translation: CASSGQGDSGEQYF.

This clonotype occurred many times. The chain combines TRBV7-2 with TRBJ2-7, with 13 bases lining up with TRBD2. With 5 bases clipped from V and 7 bases from J, the junction kept 5 bases outside the gene matches. This CDR3 is 14 amino acids long. Germline V gene sequence: CDR1 SGHTA, CDR2 FQGNSA. CDR3 protein: CASSQLAGGQEQYF. DNA of the CDR3: TGTGCCAGCAGCCAACTAGCGGGGGGGCAGGAGCAGTACTTC. Filled out from reference TRBV7-2 and TRBJ2-7, the complete variable domain reads GAGVSQSPSNKVTEKGKDVELRCDPISGHTALYWYRQSLGQGLEFLIYFQGNSAPDKSGLPSDRFSAERTGGSVSTLTIQRTQQEDSAVYLCASSQLAGGQEQYFGPGTRLTVT.

This clonotype was detected ten times or more. V is TRBV6-1 and J is TRBJ1-2; D unclear. Trimming removed 7 bases at V and 8 bases at J, with 20 bases between. The CDR3 is 14 amino acids. Germline CDR1 and CDR2: MNHNS and SASEGT. The DNA for the CDR3 is TGTGCCAGCACTCGCACACGAGTCGCAGGAGGCTACACCTTC. Its protein is CASTRTRVAGGYTF.

This clonotype was detected only once. The chain combines TRBV5-6 with TRBJ2-7, with TRBD2 as a possible D gene (6 bases). The CDR3 extends over 14 amino acids. With 4 bases removed from V and 3 bases from J, the gap between germline ends came to 14 bases. Germline lookup yields CDR1 SGHDT and CDR2 YYEEEE. Here the CDR3 reads CASSRPSGDYEQYF. DNA of the CDR3: TGTGCCAGCAGCCGCCCCTCGGGGGACTACGAGCAGTACTTC. Combining the CDR3 with reference TRBV5-6 and TRBJ2-7 gives the whole variable domain DAGVTQSPTHLIKTRGQQVTLRCSPKSGHDTVSWYQQALGQGPQFIFQYYEEEERQRGNFPDRFSGHQFPNYSSELNVNALLLGDSALYLCASSRPSGDYEQYFGPGTRLTVT.

This chain links TRBV6-1 with TRBJ1-3; D is possibly TRBD1 (5 bases). Trimming shortened V by 8 bases and J by 0 bases, and 14 bases separated the two germline ends. The CDR3 is 15 amino acids. CDR1 is MNHNS, CDR2 SASEGT, per germline. The CDR3 here is CASDMRTSSGNTIYF. The CDR3 DNA sequence: TGTGCCAGCGATATGCGGACAAGCTCTGGAAACACCATATATTTT.

The table lists this clonotype with many counts. The V call is TRBV11-2, the J call TRBJ2-5, with 7 bases identical to TRBD1. With V trimmed by 2 bases and J by 2 bases, 5 bases remained unmatched. The CDR3 spans 15 residues. The germline V gene has CDR1 SGHAT and CDR2 FQNNGV. CDR3 protein: CASSLQQGPQETQYF. The CDR3 DNA is TGTGCCAGCAGCTTACAACAGGGGCCTCAAGAGACCCAGTACTTC.

The sample holds many counts of this clonotype. The chain is built from TRBV12-5 and TRBJ2-1, with TRBD2 matching over 11 bases. The CDR3 consists of 15 residues. The germline V gene has CDR1 LGHNT and CDR2 FRNRAP. Trimming took 1 base from V and 6 from J; bases not matched to a gene: 2. The CDR3 DNA reads as TGTGCTAGTGGTTTGGGACTAGCGGGGCTCAATGAGCAGTTCTTC. It specifies CASGLGLAGLNEQFF.

This chain uses TRBV2 with TRBJ2-7, with D perhaps matching TRBD1 (5 bases). CDR3 size: 13 residues. V was trimmed by 8 bases and J by 1 base, leaving 12 bases between them. Germline loops: CDR1 SNHLY, CDR2 FYNNEI. CDR3 nucleotides: TGTGCCAGCGTACCGGACACATCCTACGAGCAGTACTTC. Its protein is CASVPDTSYEQYF.

This clonotype was detected ten times or more. The chain has TRBV12-3 or TRBV12-4 and TRBJ2-7, with 11 bases fitting TRBD1. There are 14 residues in the CDR3. With 6 bases clipped from V and 5 bases from J, the junction kept 6 bases outside the gene matches. CDR3 DNA: TGTGCCAGCAGCTGGACAGGGGGCTACGACGAGCAGTACTTC. Its protein is CASSWTGGYDEQYF.